The T cell receptor beta chain under discussion was sequenced for a study of T cell changes during pregnancy in multiple sclerosis. Profiling relied on immunoSEQ multiplex PCR, and the TCRdb table lists in-frame clones only, not all of them. The profile covers about 49,000 clones, with around 93% appearing a single time and 0.8% to 1% taken by the ten largest. The V gene lost 5 bases and the J gene lost 1 base, with 17 bases spanning the gap. This CDR3 region has 16 residues. Per the germline V gene, CDR1 is MNHEY and CDR2 is SMNVEV (reference sequence). The chain uses TRBV27 and TRBJ1-1; perhaps TRBD1 as D (5 bases). This sample comprised peripheral blood, obtained after pregnancy. The receptor's source is a female donor with multiple sclerosis, enrolled in a pregnancy study. The CDR3 reads CASSLASPGGNTEAFF. DNA for the CDR3: TGTGCCAGCAGTCTTGCCTCCCCGGGGGGGAACACTGAAGCTTTCTTT.